Sequencing of this TCR beta chain was carried out in a study of blood T cell repertoires in COVID-19. Trimming removed 4 bases from V and 1 base from J; junction bases left unmatched: 10. The germline V gene has CDR1 SGHNT and CDR2 YYREEE (reference sequence). The CDR3 is 17 residues long. Cohorts were determined from participant-reported clinical history. Produced via immunoSEQ multiplex PCR; TCRdb's table is partial and in-frame only. Here the sample spans 180,000 or so clones, around 88% being singletons. The TCR was taken from a woman in her twenties or thirties who had recovered from COVID-19. Sample: PBMCs or T cells enriched from blood (not recorded which). The genes are TRBV5-4 and TRBJ2-5; 10 nucleotides agree with TRBD2. Here the CDR3 DNA reads TGTGCCAGCAGCCCTAGGCCTAGCGGGAGTTTCCAAGAGACCCAGTACTTC. This encodes CASSPRPSGSFQETQYF.